The clone carrying this T cell receptor (beta chain) was detected only a few times. Sample barcodes and UMIs were carried by the TCR alpha and TCR beta cDNA libraries that 5'RACE generated with constant-segment primers. TCRdb redid the calling of the 5' RACE reads with MiXCR, one entry per CDR3 protein. The sample carries 250,000 to 300,000 distinct CDR3 sequences, 15% to 20% recorded once. This entry belongs to a study of T-cell memory formation after mild COVID-19. The source is a man younger than 30 who had mild COVID-19 (a few samples of this study predate the infection). Cell type and time point are not known. Material: PBMCs or a T cell subset sorted from them (not recorded which).

The DNA of the CDR3 is TGTGCCAGCAGCCCGGGTCCAGGGGGCTATAGCAATCAGCCCCAGCATTTT. It codes for CASSPGPGGYSNQPQHF. This sequence joins TRBV11-2 and TRBJ1-5; 8 bases align to TRBD1. The CDR3 spans 17 residues. Germline V gene sequence: CDR1 SGHAT, CDR2 FQNNGV. J gave up 0 bases and V 5 bases, and 9 bases lay outside the gene matches.